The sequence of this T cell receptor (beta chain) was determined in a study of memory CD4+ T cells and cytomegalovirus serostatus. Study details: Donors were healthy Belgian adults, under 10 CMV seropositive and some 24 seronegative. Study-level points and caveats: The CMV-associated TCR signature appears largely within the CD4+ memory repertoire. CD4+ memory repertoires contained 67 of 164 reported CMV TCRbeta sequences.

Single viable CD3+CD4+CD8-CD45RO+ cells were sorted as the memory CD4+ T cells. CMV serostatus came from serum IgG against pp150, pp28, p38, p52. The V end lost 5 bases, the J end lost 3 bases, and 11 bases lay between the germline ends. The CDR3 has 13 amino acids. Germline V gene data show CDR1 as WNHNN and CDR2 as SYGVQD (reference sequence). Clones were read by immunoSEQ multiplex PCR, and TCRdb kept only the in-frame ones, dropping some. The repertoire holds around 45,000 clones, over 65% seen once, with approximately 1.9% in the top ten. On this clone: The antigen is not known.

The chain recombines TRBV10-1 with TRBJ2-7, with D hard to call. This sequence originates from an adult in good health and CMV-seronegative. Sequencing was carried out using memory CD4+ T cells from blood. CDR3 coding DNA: TGCGCCAGCAGTTACGGGCCCGACTACGAGCAGTACTTC. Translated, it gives CASSYGPDYEQYF.